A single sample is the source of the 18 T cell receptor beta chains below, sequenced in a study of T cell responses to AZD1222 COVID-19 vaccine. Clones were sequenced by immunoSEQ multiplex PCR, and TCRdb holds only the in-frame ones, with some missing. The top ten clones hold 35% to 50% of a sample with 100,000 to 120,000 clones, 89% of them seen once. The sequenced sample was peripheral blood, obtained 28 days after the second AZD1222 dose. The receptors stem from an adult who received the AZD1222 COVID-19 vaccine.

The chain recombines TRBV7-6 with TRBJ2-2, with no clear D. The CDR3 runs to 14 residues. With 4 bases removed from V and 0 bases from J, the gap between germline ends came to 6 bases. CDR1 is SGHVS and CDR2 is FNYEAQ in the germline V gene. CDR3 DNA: TGTGCCAGCAGCTCAACAACGAACACCGGGGAGCTGTTTTTT. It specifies CASSSTTNTGELFF.

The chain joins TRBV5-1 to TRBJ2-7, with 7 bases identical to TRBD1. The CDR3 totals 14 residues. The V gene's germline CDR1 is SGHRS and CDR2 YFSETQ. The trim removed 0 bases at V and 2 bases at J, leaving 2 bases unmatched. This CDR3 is CASSLETGTYEQYF. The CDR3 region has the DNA TGCGCCAGCAGCTTGGAGACAGGGACCTACGAGCAGTACTTC.

CDR3 protein: CASSDPGANSDWFF. In DNA, the CDR3 is TGTGCCAGCAGTGATCCTGGGGCGAACTCTGATTGGTTCTTC. V is TRBV25-1 and J is TRBJ2-1; TRBD1 might be the D (5 bases). The germline CDR1 and CDR2 sequences are MGHDK and SYGVNS. The CDR3 is 14 residues long. Deletions cut 3 bases from V and 15 bases from J, with 21 bases between.

This CDR3 is CASSQRGADTQYF. Here the CDR3 DNA reads TGTGCCAGCAGCCAGCGGGGTGCGGATACGCAGTATTTT. The J gene is TRBJ2-3, the V gene TRBV3-1 (or the pseudogene TRBV3-2); D is perhaps TRBD2 (6 bases). CDR1 is LGHDT and CDR2 is YNNKEL in the germline V gene (reference sequence). The CDR3 spans 13 residues. Between the trimmed V and J ends, which lost 3 bases and 6 bases, there was a span of 10 bases.

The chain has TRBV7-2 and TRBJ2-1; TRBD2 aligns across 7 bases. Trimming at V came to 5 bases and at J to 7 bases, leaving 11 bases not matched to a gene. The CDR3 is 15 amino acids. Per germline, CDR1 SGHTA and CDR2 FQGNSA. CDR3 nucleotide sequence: TGTGCCAGCAGCCGCTCGATCGGGGGAGGGAATGAGCAGTTCTTC. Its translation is CASSRSIGGGNEQFF.

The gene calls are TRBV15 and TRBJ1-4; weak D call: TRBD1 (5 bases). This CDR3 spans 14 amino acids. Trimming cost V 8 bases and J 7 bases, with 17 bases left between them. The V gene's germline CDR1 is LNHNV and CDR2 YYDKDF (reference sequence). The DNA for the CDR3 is TGTGCCACCGCAGAGTCGGGGGTTCGTGAAAAACTGTTTTTT. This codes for CATAESGVREKLFF.

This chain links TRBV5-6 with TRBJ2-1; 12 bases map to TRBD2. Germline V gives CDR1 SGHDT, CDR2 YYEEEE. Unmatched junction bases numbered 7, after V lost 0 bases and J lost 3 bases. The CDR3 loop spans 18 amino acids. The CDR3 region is CASSLGLAGGRNYNEQFF. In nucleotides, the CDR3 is TGTGCCAGCAGCTTGGGGCTAGCGGGAGGGCGGAACTACAATGAGCAGTTCTTC.

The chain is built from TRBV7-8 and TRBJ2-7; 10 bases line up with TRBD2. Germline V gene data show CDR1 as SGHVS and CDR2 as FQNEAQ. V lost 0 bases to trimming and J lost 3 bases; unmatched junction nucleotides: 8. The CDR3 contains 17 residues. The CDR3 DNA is TGTGCCAGCAGCTTAGCAAAGGGTTGGACTAGCGGCTACGAGCAGTACTTC. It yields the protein CASSLAKGWTSGYEQYF.

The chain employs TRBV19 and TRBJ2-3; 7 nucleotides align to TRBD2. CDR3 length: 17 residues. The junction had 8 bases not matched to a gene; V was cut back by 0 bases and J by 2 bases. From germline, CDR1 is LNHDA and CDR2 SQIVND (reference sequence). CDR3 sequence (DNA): TGTGCCAGTAGTATAGATTCTAGCGGATTCTCCACAGATACGCAGTATTTT. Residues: CASSIDSSGFSTDTQYF.

CDR3 nucleotide sequence: TGTGCCAGCAGCTCCGGCGGTTCTAACTATGGCTACACCTTC. This translates into CASSSGGSNYGYTF. The V call is TRBV7-2, the J call TRBJ1-2, with no clear D. Trimming left V 4 bases short and J 0 bases short, with 9 bases between. The CDR3 sequence is 14 residues long. The germline V gene encodes CDR1 SGHTA and CDR2 FQGNSA.

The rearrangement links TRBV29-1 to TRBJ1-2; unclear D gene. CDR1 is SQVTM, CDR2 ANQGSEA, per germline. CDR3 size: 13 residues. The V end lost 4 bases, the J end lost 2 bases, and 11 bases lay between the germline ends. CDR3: CSVATDPNYGYTF. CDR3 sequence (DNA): TGCAGCGTTGCCACGGATCCAAACTATGGCTACACCTTC.

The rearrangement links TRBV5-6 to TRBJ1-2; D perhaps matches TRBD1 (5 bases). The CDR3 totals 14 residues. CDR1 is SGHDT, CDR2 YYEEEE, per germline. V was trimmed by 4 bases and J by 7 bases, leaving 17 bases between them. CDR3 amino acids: CASSPAYVGVGYTF. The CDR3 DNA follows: TGTGCCAGCAGCCCCGCGTACGTGGGGGTTGGCTACACCTTC.

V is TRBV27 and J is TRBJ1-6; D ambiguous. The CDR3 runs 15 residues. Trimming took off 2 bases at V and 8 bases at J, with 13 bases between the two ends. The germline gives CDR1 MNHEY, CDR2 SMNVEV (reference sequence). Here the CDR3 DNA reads TGTGCCAGCAGTTTAGGTCGGGCAGGTTATTCACCCCTCCACTTT. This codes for CASSLGRAGYSPLHF.

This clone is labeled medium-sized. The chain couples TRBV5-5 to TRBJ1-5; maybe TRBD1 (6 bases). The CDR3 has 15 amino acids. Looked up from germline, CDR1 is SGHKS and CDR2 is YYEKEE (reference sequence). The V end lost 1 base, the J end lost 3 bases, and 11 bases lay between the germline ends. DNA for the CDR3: TGTGCCAGCAGCTTGTTGTCAGGGGACAATCAGCCCCAGCATTTT. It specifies CASSLLSGDNQPQHF.

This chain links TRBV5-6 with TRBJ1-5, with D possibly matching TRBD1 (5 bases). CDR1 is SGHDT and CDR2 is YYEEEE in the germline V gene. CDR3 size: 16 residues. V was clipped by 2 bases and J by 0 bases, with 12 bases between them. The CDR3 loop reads CASSLYDSYSNQPQHF. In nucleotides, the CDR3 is TGTGCCAGCAGCTTATATGACAGCTATAGCAATCAGCCCCAGCATTTT.

In DNA, the CDR3 is TGCGCCAGCACTTGGGACGGGACGAACACTGAAGCTTTCTTT. Translating it yields CASTWDGTNTEAFF. The chain recombines TRBV5-1 with TRBJ1-1, with D maybe TRBD1 (5 bases). The CDR3 contains 14 residues. Germline CDR1 and CDR2: SGHRS and YFSETQ. V dropped 6 bases and J dropped 1 base, with 13 bases sitting between them.

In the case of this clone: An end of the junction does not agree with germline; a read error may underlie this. The CDR3: CASSTPTGALNQPQHF. CDR3 DNA: TGTGCCAGTAGTACTCCGACAGGGGCGTTGAATCAACCCCAGCATTTT. The chain has TRBV19 and TRBJ1-5, with 8 bases fitting TRBD1. Germline V gene data show CDR1 as LNHDA and CDR2 as SQIVND (reference sequence). This CDR3 is built from 16 residues.

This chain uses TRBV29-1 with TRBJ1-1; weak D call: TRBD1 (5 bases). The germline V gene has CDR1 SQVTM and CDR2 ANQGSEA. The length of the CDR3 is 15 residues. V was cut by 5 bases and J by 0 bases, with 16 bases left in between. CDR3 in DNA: TGCAGCGTTAAACGTGGGGGTCCTATGAACACTGAAGCTTTCTTT. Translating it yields CSVKRGGPMNTEAFF.